This T cell receptor beta chain was captured by sequencing in a study of human T cells and chemical hapten exposure (dated by TCRdb to the early 2020s). With respect to the entire study: Libraries were combined into a pool for sequencing, and differences in TCR yield between samples came mainly from small differences in library volumes within the pool. Both TCR alpha and TCR beta chains were sequenced from each blood RNA sample. In alopecia patients, the study followed how the peripheral blood TCR repertoire changed in vivo over primary and secondary sensitization to diphenylcyclopropenone (DPC), a hapten. Paper-wide results and their limitations: After repeated subsampling, the strength of the expansion versus patch-test correlation and the threshold at which it became significant changed. The number of TCRs above 1 in 1000 frequency did not change with DPC sensitization; there was no evidence of global repertoire structure alterations.

This clonotype was detected only a few times. This receptor's antigen is unknown. Base qualities are not at hand, and no much larger clone is one base apart. Libraries were made using RACE. The reads were generated on a NextSeq 500. During library preparation, unique molecular identifiers were attached to individual cDNA molecules so that TCRs could be counted in a quantitative, reproducible way. For the original study's pipeline: The median number of TCRs per sample was over 85,000, ranging from about 23,224 to 690,600. V, J and CDR3 annotation of the TCR reads was carried out using the Decombinator software suite. For PS versus PT1 abundance plots, all samples were subsampled to the same number of TCRs (28,000). Expanded TCRs were defined as absent before sensitization and observed at least eight times at the 2-week time point. TCRdb reprocessing: public reads trimmed at Q25 with fastp, clones called with MiXCR, in-frame beta chains kept. Rows merge per CDR3 protein into single entries with the most common DNA and genes. The V and J calls were not made by the authors but by TCRdb's processing. This sample lists around 80,000 distinct CDR3 sequences; around 8.7% were detected once. Over 1.5% of the sample is held by the ten biggest clonotypes.

Interpreted using the paper, the time point label stands for: healthy volunteer bleed at 6 weeks. Unfractionated whole blood was collected in Tempus Blood RNA tubes, and total RNA was extracted from that blood. As TCR sequencing controls, roughly 5 healthy volunteers were used, with blood taken at day 0, 2 weeks and 6 weeks. From the germline V gene, CDR1 is ENHRY and CDR2 is SYGVKD. From its cysteine to its phenylalanine, the CDR3 spans 14 amino acids. The only DNA kept is the CDR3, 42 bases in frame from the first base. V and J are truncated by 7 bases and 1 base respectively, leaving an intervening sequence of 13 bases.

This sequence originates from a male donor in good health. Some clones in this sample may be carry-over from other donors' samples. Here the chain combines TRBV10-3 and TRBJ2-5; the D gene is perhaps TRBD1, on 5 matching bases. Sequences were obtained from whole blood. This receptor has the CDR3 CAIKPDRPQETQYF. The DNA sequence follows: TGTGCCATCAAGCCCGACAGACCCCAAGAGACCCAGTACTTC.